The clone carrying this T cell receptor beta chain was observed a handful of times. Other DNA sequences of this sample code for an identical CDR3. Germline V gene lookup returns CDR1 LGHDT and CDR2 YNNKEL (reference sequence). The V segment lost 4 bases and the J segment 8 bases; nucleotides outside the gene matches: 4. The CDR3 totals 14 residues. The sample originates from a study of blood T cell repertoires in COVID-19. Measured with immunoSEQ multiplex PCR; TCRdb has only the in-frame clones, and not every one. This sample carries hundreds of thousands of clones, around 90% of them seen once, and the ten largest clones take about 2.9%.

The sequence was obtained from a man in his 60s with acute or convalescent COVID-19. The sequenced sample consisted of peripheral blood. This chain connects TRBV3-1 (or the pseudogene TRBV3-2) to TRBJ1-4; 10 bases map to TRBD1. The DNA of the CDR3 is TGTGCCAGCAGCCGACAGGGGGCAGGGGAAAAACTGTTTTTT. This sequence encodes CASSRQGAGEKLFF.